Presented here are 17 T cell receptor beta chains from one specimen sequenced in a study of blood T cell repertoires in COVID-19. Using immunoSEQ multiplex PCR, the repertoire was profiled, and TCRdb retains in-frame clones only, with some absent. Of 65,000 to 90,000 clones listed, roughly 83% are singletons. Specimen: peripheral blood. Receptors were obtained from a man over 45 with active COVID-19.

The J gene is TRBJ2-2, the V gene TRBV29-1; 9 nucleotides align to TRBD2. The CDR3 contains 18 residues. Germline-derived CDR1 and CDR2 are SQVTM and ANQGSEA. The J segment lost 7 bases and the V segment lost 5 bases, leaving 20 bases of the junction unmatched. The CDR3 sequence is CSVLRRGSGRGDNGELFF. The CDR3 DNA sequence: TGCAGCGTTCTAAGGAGGGGTAGCGGGAGAGGGGACAACGGGGAGCTGTTTTTT.

Here the CDR3 DNA reads TGTGCCACCAGTGATTTGAAGTACGGGGAGGGCACCGGGGAGCTGTTTTTT. It specifies CATSDLKYGEGTGELFF. The chain combines TRBV24-1 with TRBJ2-2; 7 nucleotides align to TRBD2. Germline CDR1 is KGHDR and CDR2 is SFDVKD. The CDR3 runs 17 residues. With 0 bases clipped from V and 4 bases from J, the junction kept 7 bases outside the gene matches.

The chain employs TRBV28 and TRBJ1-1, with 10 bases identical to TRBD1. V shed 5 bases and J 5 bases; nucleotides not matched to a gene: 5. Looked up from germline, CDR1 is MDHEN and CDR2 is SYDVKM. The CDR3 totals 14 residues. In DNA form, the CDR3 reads TGTGCCAGCAGTATGGGACAGGGGTGGACTGAAGCTTTCTTT. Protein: CASSMGQGWTEAFF.

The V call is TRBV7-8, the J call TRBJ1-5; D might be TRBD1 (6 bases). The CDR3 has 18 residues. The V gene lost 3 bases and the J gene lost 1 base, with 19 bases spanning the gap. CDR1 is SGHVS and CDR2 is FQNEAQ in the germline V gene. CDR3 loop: CASSLIGAGAVSNQPQHF. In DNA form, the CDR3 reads TGTGCCAGCAGCTTGATAGGCGCGGGGGCGGTCAGCAATCAGCCCCAGCATTTT.

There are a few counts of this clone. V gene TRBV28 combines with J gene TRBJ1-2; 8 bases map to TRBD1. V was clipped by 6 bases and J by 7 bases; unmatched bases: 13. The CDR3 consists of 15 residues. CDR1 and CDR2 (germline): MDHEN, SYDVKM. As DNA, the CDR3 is TGTGCCAGCAGCGCCTTATCCGGGACAGGCGGTGGCTACACCTTC. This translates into CASSALSGTGGGYTF.

The CDR3 loop reads CASSFAGSYNEQFF. The CDR3 bases are TGTGCCAGCAGTTTTGCGGGGTCCTACAATGAGCAGTTCTTC. The chain joins TRBV27 to TRBJ2-1, with D possibly TRBD2 on 6 matching bases. CDR1 and CDR2 (germline): MNHEY, SMNVEV (reference sequence). The length of the CDR3 is 14 residues. V was clipped by 3 bases and J by 1 base, with 7 bases between them.

CDR3 bases: TGCGCCAGCAGCTTGGACGGGAACTATGGCTACACCTTC. It translates to CASSLDGNYGYTF. The rearrangement joins TRBV5-1 to TRBJ1-2; D ambiguous. Deletions cut 0 bases from V and 2 bases from J, with 5 bases between. The CDR3 runs 13 residues. From germline, CDR1 is SGHRS and CDR2 YFSETQ. Full variable domain (outside the CDR3, taken from reference TRBV5-1 and TRBJ1-2): KAGVTQTPRYLIKTRGQQVTLSCSPISGHRSVSWYQQTPGQGLQFLFEYFSETQRNKGNFPGRFSGRQFSNSRSEMNVSTLELGDSALYLCASSLDGNYGYTFGSGTRLTVV.

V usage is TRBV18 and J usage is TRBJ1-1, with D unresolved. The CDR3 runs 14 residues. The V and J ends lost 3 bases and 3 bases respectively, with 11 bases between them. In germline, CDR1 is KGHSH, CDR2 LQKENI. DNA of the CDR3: TGTGCCAGCTCACCTCTGGGCGTGGACACTGAAGCTTTCTTT. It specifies CASSPLGVDTEAFF.

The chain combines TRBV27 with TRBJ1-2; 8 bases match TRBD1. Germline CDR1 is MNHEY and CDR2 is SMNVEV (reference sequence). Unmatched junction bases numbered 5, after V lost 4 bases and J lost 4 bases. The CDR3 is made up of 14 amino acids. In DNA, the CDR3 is TGTGCCAGCAGTTCGACAGGGGAAACCTATGGCTACACCTTC. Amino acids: CASSSTGETYGYTF.

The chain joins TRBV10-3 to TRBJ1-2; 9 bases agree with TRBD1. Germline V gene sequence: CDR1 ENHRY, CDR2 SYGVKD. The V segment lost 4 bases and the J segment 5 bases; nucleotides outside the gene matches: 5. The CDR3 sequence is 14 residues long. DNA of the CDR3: TGTGCCATCAGTGGAGGACAGGGGCCGTATGGCTACACCTTC. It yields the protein CAISGGQGPYGYTF.

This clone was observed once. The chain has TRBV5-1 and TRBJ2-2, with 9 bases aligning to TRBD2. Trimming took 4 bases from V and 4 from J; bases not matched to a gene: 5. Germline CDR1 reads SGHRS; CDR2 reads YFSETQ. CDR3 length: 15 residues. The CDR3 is CASSRSGGVTGELFF. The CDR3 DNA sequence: TGCGCCAGCAGCCGTAGCGGGGGTGTCACCGGGGAGCTGTTTTTT.

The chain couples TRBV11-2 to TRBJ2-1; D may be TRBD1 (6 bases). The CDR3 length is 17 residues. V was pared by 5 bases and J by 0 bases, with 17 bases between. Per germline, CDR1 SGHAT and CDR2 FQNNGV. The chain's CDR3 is CASSGPFTGSSYNEQFF. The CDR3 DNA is TGTGCCAGCAGCGGCCCTTTTACAGGGAGCTCCTACAATGAGCAGTTCTTC.

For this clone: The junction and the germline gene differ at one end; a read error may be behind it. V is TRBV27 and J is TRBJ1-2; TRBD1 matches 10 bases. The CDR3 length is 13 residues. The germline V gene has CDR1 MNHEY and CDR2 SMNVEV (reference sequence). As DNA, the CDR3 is TGTGCCACCAGTGGGACAGGGGATTATGGCTACACCTTC. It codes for CATSGTGDYGYTF.

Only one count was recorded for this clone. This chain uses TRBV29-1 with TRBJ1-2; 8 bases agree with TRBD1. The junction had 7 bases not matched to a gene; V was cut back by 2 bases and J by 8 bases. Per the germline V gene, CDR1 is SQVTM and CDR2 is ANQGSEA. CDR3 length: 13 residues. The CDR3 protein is CSVEPQGAGGYTF. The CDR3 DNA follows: TGCAGCGTTGAACCCCAGGGGGCCGGGGGCTACACCTTC.

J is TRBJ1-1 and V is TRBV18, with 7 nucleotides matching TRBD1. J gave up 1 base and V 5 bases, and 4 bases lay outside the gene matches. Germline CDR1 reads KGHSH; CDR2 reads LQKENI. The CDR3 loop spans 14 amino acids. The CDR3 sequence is CASSRQGSNTEAFF. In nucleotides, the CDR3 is TGTGCCAGCTCAAGACAGGGATCGAACACTGAAGCTTTCTTT.

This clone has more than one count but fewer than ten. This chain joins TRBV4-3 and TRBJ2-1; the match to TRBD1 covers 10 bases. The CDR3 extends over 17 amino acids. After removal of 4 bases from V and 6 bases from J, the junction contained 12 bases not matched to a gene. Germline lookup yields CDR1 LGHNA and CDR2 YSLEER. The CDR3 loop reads CASSPQRIGTGANEQFF. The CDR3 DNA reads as TGCGCCAGCAGCCCCCAAAGGATTGGGACAGGGGCCAATGAGCAGTTCTTC.

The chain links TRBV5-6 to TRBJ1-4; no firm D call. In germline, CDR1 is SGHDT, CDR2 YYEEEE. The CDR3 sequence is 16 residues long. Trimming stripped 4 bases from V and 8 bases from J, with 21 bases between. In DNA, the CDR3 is TGTGCCAGCAGCCTCCAAGGTGGCGCCATTAGCGAAAAACTGTTTTTT. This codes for CASSLQGGAISEKLFF.